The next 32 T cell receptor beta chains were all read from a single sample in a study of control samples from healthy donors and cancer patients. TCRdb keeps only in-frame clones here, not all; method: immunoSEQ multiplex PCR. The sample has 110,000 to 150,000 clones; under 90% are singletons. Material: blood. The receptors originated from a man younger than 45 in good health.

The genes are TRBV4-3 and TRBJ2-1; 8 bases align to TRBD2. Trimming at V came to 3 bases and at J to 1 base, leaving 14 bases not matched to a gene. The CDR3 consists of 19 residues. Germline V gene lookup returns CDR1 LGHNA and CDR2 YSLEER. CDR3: CASSHPSGGLADSYNEQFF. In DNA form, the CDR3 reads TGCGCCAGCAGCCATCCCTCGGGGGGGCTAGCGGATTCCTACAATGAGCAGTTCTTC.

CDR3 protein: CASIFPSGVRDEQYF. The DNA for the CDR3 is TGTGCCAGCATTTTCCCTAGCGGGGTTCGAGACGAGCAGTACTTC. This chain links TRBV2 with TRBJ2-7; 9 bases align to TRBD2. After removal of 7 bases from V and 5 bases from J, the junction contained 12 bases not matched to a gene. This CDR3 region has 15 residues. From germline, CDR1 is SNHLY and CDR2 FYNNEI.

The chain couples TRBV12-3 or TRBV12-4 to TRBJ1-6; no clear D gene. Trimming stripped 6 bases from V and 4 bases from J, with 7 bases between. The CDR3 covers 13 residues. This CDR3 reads CASSLVYNSPLHF. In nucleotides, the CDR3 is TGTGCCAGCAGCCTCGTGTATAATTCACCCCTCCACTTT.

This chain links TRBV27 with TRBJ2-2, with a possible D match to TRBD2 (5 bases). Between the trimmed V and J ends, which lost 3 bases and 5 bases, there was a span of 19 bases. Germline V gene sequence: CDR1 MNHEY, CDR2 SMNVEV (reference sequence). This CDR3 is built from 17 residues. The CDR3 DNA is TGTGCCAGCAGTTTTTGGGCGGAGGCACTTAAAACCGGGGAGCTGTTTTTT. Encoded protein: CASSFWAEALKTGELFF.

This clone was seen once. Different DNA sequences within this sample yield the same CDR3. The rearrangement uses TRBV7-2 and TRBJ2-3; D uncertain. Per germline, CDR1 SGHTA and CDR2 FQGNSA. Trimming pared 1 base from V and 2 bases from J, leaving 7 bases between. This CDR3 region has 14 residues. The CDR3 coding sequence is TGTGCCAGCAGCTTAGGGCAGATCACAGATACGCAGTATTTT. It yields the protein CASSLGQITDTQYF.

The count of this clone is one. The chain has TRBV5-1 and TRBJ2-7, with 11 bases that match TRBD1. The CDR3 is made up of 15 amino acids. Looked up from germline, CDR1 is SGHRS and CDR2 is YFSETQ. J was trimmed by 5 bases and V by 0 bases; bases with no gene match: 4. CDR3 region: CASSLEGTGGHEQYF. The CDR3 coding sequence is TGCGCCAGCAGCTTGGAAGGGACAGGGGGTCACGAGCAGTACTTC.

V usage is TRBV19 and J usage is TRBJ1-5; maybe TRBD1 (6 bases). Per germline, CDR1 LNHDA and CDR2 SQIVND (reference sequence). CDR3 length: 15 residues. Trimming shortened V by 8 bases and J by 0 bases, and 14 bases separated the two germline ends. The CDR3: CASLPGAASNQPQHF. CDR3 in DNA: TGTGCCAGTCTCCCAGGGGCAGCTAGCAATCAGCCCCAGCATTTT.

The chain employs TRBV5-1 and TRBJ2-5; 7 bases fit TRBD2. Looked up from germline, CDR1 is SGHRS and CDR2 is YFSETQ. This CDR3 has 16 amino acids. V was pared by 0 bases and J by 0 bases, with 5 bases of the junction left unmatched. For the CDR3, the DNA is TGCGCCAGCAGCTTGGGGCCAGCGGGGTACCAAGAGACCCAGTACTTC. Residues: CASSLGPAGYQETQYF.

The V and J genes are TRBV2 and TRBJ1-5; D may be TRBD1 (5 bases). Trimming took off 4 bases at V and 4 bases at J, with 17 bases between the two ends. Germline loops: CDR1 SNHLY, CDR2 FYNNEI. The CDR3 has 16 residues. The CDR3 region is CASSGSPHRSNQPQHF. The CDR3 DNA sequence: TGTGCCAGCAGTGGGTCCCCACACAGGAGTAATCAGCCCCAGCATTTT.

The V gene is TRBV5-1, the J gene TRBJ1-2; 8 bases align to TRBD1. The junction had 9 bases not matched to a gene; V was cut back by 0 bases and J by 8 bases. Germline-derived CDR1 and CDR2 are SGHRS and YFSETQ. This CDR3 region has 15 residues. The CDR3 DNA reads TGCGCCAGCAGCTTGGACCAGACAGGGGCCTACGGCTACACCTTC. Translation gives CASSLDQTGAYGYTF.

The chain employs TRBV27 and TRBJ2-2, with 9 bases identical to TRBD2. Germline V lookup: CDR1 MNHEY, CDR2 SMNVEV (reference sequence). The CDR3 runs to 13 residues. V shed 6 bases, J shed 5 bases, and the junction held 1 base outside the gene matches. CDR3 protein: CASRLAGTGELFF. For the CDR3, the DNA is TGTGCCAGCAGGCTAGCGGGGACCGGGGAGCTGTTTTTT.

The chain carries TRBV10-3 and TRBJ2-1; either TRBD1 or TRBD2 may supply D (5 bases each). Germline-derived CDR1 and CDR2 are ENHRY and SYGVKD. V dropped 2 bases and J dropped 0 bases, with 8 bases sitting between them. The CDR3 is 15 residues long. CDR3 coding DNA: TGTGCCATCAGTGAGGGGACGCACTCCTACAATGAGCAGTTCTTC. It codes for CAISEGTHSYNEQFF.

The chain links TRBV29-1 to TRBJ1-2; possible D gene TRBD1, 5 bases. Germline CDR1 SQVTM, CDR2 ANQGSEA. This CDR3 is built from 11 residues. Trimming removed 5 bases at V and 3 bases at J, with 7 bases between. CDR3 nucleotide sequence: TGCAGCGTTCAACAGGACTATGGCTACACCTTC. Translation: CSVQQDYGYTF.

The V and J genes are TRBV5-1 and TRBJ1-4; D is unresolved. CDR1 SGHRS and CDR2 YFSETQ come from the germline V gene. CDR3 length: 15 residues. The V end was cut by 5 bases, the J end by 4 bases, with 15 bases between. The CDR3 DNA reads TGCGCCAGCAGTTTTACCGGGAGAAGTAATGAAAAACTGTTTTTT. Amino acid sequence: CASSFTGRSNEKLFF.

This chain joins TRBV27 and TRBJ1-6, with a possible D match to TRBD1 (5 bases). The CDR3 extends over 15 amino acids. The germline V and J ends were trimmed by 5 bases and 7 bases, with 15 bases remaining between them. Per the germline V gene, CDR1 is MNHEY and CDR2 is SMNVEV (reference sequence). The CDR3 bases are TGTGCCAGCAGTCCTGGGACCATGGGCAATTCACCCCTCCACTTT. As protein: CASSPGTMGNSPLHF.

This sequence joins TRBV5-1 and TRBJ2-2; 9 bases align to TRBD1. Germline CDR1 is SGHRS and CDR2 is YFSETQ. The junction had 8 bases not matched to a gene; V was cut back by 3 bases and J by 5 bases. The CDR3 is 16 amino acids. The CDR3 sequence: CASSYGGQGWTGELFF. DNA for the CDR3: TGCGCCAGCAGCTACGGGGGACAGGGATGGACCGGGGAGCTGTTTTTT. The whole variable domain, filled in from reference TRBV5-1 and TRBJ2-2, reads KAGVTQTPRYLIKTRGQQVTLSCSPISGHRSVSWYQQTPGQGLQFLFEYFSETQRNKGNFPGRFSGRQFSNSRSEMNVSTLELGDSALYLCASSYGGQGWTGELFFGEGSRLTVL.

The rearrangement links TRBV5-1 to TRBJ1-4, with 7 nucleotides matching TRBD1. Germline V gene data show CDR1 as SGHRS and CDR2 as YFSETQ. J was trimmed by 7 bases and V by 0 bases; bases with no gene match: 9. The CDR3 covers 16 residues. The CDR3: CASSLGPQGTGEKLFF. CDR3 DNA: TGCGCCAGCAGCTTGGGCCCACAGGGGACTGGTGAAAAACTGTTTTTT.

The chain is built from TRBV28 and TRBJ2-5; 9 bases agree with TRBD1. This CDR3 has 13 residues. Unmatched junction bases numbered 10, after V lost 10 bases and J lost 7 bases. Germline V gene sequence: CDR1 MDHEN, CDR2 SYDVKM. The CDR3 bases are TGTGCCATACAGGGGGCGGGTAGTGGGACCCAGTACTTC. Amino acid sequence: CAIQGAGSGTQYF.

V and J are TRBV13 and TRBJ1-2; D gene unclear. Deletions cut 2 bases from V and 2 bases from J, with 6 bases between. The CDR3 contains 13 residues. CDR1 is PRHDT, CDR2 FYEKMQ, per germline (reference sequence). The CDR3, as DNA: TGTGCCAGCAGCTTATCACAGAACTATGGCTACACCTTC. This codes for CASSLSQNYGYTF.

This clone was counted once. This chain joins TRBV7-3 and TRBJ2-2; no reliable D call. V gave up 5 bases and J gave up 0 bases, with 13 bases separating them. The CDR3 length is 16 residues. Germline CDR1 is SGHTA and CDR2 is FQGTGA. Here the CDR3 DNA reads TGTGCCAGCAGCCCCCTTCCAACAGCGAACACCGGGGAGCTGTTTTTT. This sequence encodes CASSPLPTANTGELFF. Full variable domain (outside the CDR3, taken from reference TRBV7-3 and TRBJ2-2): GAGVSQTPSNKVTEKGKYVELRCDPISGHTALYWYRQSLGQGPEFLIYFQGTGAADDSGLPNDRFFAVRPEGSVSTLKIQRTERGDSAVYLCASSPLPTANTGELFFGEGSRLTVL.

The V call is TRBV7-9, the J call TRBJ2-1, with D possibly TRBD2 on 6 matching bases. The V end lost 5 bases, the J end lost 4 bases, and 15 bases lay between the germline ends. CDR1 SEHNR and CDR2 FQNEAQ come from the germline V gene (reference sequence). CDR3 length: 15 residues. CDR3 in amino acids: CASSHRSGTYNEQFF. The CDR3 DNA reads TGTGCCAGCAGCCATCGATCAGGGACTTACAATGAGCAGTTCTTC.

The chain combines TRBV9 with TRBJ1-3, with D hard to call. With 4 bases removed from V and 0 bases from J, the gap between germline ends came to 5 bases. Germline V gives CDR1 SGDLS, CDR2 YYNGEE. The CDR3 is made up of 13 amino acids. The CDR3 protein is CASSRSSGNTIYF. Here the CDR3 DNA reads TGTGCCAGCAGCAGAAGCTCTGGAAACACCATATATTTT.

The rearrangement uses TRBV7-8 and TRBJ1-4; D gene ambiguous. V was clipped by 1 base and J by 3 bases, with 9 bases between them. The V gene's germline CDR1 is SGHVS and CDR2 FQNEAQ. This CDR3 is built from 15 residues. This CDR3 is CASSLEAVPNEKLFF. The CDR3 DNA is TGTGCCAGCAGCTTAGAGGCGGTCCCTAATGAAAAACTGTTTTTT.

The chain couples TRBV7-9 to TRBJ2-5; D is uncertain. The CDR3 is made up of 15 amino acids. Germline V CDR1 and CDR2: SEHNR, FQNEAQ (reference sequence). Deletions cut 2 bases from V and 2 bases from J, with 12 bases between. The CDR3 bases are TGTGCCAGCAGCTTATTCGAGGATCAGCAAGAGACCCAGTACTTC. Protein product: CASSLFEDQQETQYF.

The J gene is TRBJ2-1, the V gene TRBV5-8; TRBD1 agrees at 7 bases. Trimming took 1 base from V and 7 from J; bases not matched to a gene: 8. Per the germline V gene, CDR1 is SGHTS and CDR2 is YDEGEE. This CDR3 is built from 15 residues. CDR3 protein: CASSLYETGYNEQFF. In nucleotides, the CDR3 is TGTGCCAGCAGCTTGTACGAGACAGGGTATAATGAGCAGTTCTTC.

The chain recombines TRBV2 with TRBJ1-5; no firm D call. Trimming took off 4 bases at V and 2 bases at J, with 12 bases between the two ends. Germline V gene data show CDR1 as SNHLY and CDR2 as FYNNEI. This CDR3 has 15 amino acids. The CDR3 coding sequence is TGTGCCAGCAGTGTTTTGGTCAGCGGCAATCAGCCCCAGCATTTT. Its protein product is CASSVLVSGNQPQHF.

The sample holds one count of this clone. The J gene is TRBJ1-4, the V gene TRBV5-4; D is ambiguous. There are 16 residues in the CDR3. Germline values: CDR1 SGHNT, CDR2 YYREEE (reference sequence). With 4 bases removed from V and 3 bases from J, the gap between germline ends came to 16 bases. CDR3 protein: CASSRATGRSNEKLFF. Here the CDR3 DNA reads TGTGCCAGCAGCCGGGCCACGGGGAGGTCTAATGAAAAACTGTTTTTT.

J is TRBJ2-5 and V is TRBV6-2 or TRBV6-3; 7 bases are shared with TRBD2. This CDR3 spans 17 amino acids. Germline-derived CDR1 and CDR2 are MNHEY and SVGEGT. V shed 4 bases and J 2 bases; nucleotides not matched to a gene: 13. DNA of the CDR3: TGTGCCAGCAGTTTTATGGTCAGCGGGACTACACAAGAGACCCAGTACTTC. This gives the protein CASSFMVSGTTQETQYF.

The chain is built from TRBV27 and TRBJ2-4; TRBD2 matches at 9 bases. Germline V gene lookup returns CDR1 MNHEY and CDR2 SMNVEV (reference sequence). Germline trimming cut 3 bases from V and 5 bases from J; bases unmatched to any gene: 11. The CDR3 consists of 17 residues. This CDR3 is CASSLIGLAGPQNIQYF. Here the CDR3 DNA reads TGTGCCAGCAGTTTGATTGGTCTAGCGGGACCTCAAAACATTCAGTACTTC.

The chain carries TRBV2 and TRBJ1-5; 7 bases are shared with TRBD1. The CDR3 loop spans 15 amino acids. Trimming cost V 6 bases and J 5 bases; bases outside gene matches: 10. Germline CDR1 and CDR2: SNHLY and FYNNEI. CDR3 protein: CASRRQGLGYQPQHF. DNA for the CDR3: TGTGCCAGCAGAAGACAGGGCCTAGGTTATCAGCCCCAGCATTTT.

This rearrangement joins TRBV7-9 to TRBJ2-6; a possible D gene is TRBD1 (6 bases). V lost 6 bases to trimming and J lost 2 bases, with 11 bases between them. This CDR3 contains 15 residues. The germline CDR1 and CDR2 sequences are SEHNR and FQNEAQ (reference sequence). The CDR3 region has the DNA TGTGCCAGCAGGCCGACAGGTCCTGGGGCCAACGTCCTGACTTTC. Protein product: CASRPTGPGANVLTF. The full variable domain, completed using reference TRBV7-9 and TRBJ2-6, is DTGVSQNPRHKITKRGQNVTFRCDPISEHNRLYWYRQTLGQGPEFLTYFQNEAQLEKSRLLSDRFSAERPKGSFSTLEIQRTEQGDSAMYLCASRPTGPGANVLTFGAGSRLTVL.

Here the CDR3 DNA reads TGTGCCAGCAGCGTATCGAGGGGTTCCTACAATGAGCAGTTCTTC. Translated, it gives CASSVSRGSYNEQFF. This chain uses TRBV9 with TRBJ2-1; tentatively, D is TRBD1 or TRBD2 (5 bases each). The CDR3 has 15 amino acids. V lost 1 base to trimming and J lost 1 base, with 9 bases between them. CDR1 and CDR2 (germline): SGDLS, YYNGEE.